What follows are 15 T cell receptor beta chains derived from one specimen sequenced in a study of blood T cell repertoires in COVID-19. The assay was immunoSEQ multiplex PCR, and TCRdb's table has in-frame clones only and misses some. This sample has 100,000 to 150,000 clones, with roughly four fifths found just once. The sample comprised peripheral blood. The receptors shown here come from a woman aged 60 to 75 with acute or convalescent COVID-19.

This sequence joins TRBV27 and TRBJ1-2; possibly TRBD1 for D (5 bases). V shed 3 bases and J shed 6 bases, with 11 bases lying between them. CDR3 length: 13 residues. The germline gives CDR1 MNHEY, CDR2 SMNVEV (reference sequence). CDR3 residues: CASSFSGWNGYTF. In nucleotides, the CDR3 is TGTGCCAGCAGTTTCTCAGGGTGGAATGGCTACACCTTC.

The J gene is TRBJ2-7, the V gene TRBV5-1; 10 nucleotides align to TRBD2. With 0 bases clipped from V and 6 bases from J, the junction kept 6 bases outside the gene matches. Per the germline V gene, CDR1 is SGHRS and CDR2 is YFSETQ. This CDR3 has 15 residues. In nucleotides, the CDR3 is TGCGCCAGCAGCTTGGTCCTAGCGGGGGACCCCGAGCAGTACTTC. It translates to CASSLVLAGDPEQYF.

The J gene is TRBJ1-5, the V gene TRBV4-1; D unresolved. CDR3 size: 15 residues. V was clipped by 0 bases and J by 7 bases, with 13 bases between them. Germline CDR1 reads MGHRA; CDR2 reads YSYEKL. DNA for the CDR3: TGCGCCAGCAGCCAAGATAGAAAGTGGGAGCAGCCCCAGCATTTT. Protein sequence: CASSQDRKWEQPQHF.

This chain connects TRBV7-2 to TRBJ1-5; 10 bases agree with TRBD1. Germline V CDR1 and CDR2: SGHTA, FQGNSA. The V gene end was trimmed by 1 base and the J gene end by 4 bases; junction bases not matched to a gene: 7. CDR3 length: 17 residues. CDR3 amino acids: CASSLGPPGQGNQPQHF. The DNA of the CDR3 is TGTGCCAGCAGCTTAGGCCCGCCGGGACAGGGGAATCAGCCCCAGCATTTT.

The chain has TRBV2 and TRBJ2-5, with 7 bases that match TRBD2. Per germline, CDR1 SNHLY and CDR2 FYNNEI. The CDR3 contains 16 residues. The V gene end was trimmed by 3 bases and the J gene end by 4 bases; junction bases not matched to a gene: 11. CDR3 nucleotides: TGTGCCAGCAGTGAGGGGATAGGACTAGAACTAGAGACCCAGTACTTC. Its translation: CASSEGIGLELETQYF.

V and J are TRBV20-1 and TRBJ1-1; no clear D. CDR1 and CDR2 from the germline V gene are DFQATT and SNEGSKA (reference sequence). V was pared by 3 bases and J by 0 bases, with 5 bases between. This CDR3 comprises 12 residues. The DNA of the CDR3 is TGCAGTGCTAGTACAATGAACACTGAAGCTTTCTTT. This gives the protein CSASTMNTEAFF.

V gene TRBV5-1 combines with J gene TRBJ1-5; a weak D match, TRBD1 (6 bases). With 4 bases removed from V and 3 bases from J, the gap between germline ends came to 14 bases. Germline-derived CDR1 and CDR2 are SGHRS and YFSETQ. The CDR3 sequence is 15 residues long. The CDR3 loop reads CASSPGTGINQPQHF. The CDR3 DNA reads as TGCGCCAGCAGCCCTGGAACAGGGATCAATCAGCCCCAGCATTTT.

This clone was recorded only once. V usage is TRBV7-9 and J usage is TRBJ2-7, with 14 positions matching TRBD2. With 5 bases clipped from V and 3 bases from J, the junction kept 9 bases outside the gene matches. Germline lookup yields CDR1 SEHNR and CDR2 FQNEAQ (reference sequence). The CDR3 runs to 17 residues. The CDR3, as DNA: TGTGCCAGCAGCCCCTACCCCGGACTAGCGGGGGGCTACGAGCAGTACTTC. This gives the protein CASSPYPGLAGGYEQYF. Complete variable domain (other parts from reference TRBV7-9 and TRBJ2-7): DTGVSQNPRHKITKRGQNVTFRCDPISEHNRLYWYRQTLGQGPEFLTYFQNEAQLEKSRLLSDRFSAERPKGSFSTLEIQRTEQGDSAMYLCASSPYPGLAGGYEQYFGPGTRLTVT.

The chain combines TRBV27 with TRBJ2-1; no firm D call. CDR3 length: 12 amino acids. CDR1 and CDR2 (germline): MNHEY, SMNVEV (reference sequence). V lost 5 bases and J lost 8, with 10 bases in between. This CDR3 reads CASSPPGHEQFF. DNA for the CDR3: TGTGCCAGCAGTCCCCCAGGTCATGAGCAGTTCTTC.

V and J are TRBV7-6 and TRBJ1-1; D might be TRBD1 (6 bases). The germline V gene has CDR1 SGHVS and CDR2 FNYEAQ. The CDR3 runs 16 residues. V was shortened by 1 base and J by 2 bases, with 14 bases between the two germline ends. This CDR3 is CASSLDWGPFNTEAFF. As DNA, the CDR3 is TGTGCCAGCAGCTTAGATTGGGGGCCATTCAACACTGAAGCTTTCTTT.

In its sample, this clone was seen many times. The rearrangement joins TRBV7-7 to TRBJ2-3, with TRBD1 matching over 10 bases. This CDR3 region has 16 residues. The germline V gene encodes CDR1 SSHAT and CDR2 FNYEAQ (reference sequence). With V trimmed by 1 base and J by 0 bases, 1 base remained unmatched. CDR3 coding DNA: TGTGCCAGCAGCTTAGGACAGGGGGCGAGCACAGATACGCAGTATTTT. Translating gives CASSLGQGASTDTQYF.

The rearrangement links TRBV24-1 to TRBJ2-5; TRBD1 agrees at 11 bases. The CDR3 is 16 residues long. The germline V gene encodes CDR1 KGHDR and CDR2 SFDVKD. Trimming took 4 bases from V and 3 from J; bases not matched to a gene: 6. The DNA for the CDR3 is TGTGCCACCAGTGAGGGGGGGACAGGGGGAGAAGAGACCCAGTACTTC. This encodes CATSEGGTGGEETQYF.

The V gene is TRBV4-1, the J gene TRBJ2-3; the match to TRBD2 covers 13 bases. Unmatched junction bases numbered 12, after V lost 4 bases and J lost 5 bases. Germline assignment: CDR1 MGHRA and CDR2 YSYEKL. CDR3 length: 18 amino acids. This CDR3 reads CASSLHRGTSGAEDTQYF. The DNA of the CDR3 is TGCGCCAGCAGCCTTCACCGCGGGACTAGCGGGGCAGAAGATACGCAGTATTTT.

CDR3 coding DNA: TGTGCCAGCAGCGTAGCCCCCGGGGGGTTTACTAGCACAGATACGCAGTATTTT. It encodes CASSVAPGGFTSTDTQYF. The chain carries TRBV9 and TRBJ2-3; 7 bases are a match to TRBD2. Germline assignment: CDR1 SGDLS and CDR2 YYNGEE. The CDR3 has 18 amino acids. V dropped 0 bases and J dropped 0; count of bases not matched to a gene: 10.

This rearrangement joins TRBV12-5 to TRBJ2-4; 10 bases align to TRBD1. J was trimmed by 11 bases and V by 1 base; bases with no gene match: 2. From germline, CDR1 is LGHNT and CDR2 FRNRAP. This CDR3 contains 13 residues. This CDR3 reads CASGLGTGGVQYF. The DNA for the CDR3 is TGTGCTAGTGGTTTGGGGACAGGGGGAGTTCAGTACTTC.